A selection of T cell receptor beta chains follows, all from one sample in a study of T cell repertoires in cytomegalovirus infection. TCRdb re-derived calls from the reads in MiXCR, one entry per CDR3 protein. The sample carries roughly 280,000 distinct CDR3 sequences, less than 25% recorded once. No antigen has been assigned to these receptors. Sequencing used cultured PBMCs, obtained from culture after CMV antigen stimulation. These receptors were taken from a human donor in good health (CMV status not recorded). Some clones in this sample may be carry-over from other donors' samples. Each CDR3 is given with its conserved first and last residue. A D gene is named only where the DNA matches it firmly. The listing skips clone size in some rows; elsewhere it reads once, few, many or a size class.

CASSQGPGTGGNQPQHF	TGCGCCAGCAGCCAAGGACCCGGGACAGGGGGGAATCAGCCCCAGCATTTT	TRBD1	many	TRBV4-1	TRBJ1-5	17
CASSPSTSGSYEQYF	TGTGCCAGCAGCCCCTCGACTAGCGGTTCCTACGAGCAGTACTTC	TRBD2	few	TRBV4-2	TRBJ2-7	15
CSARPTGRELNEQFF	TGCAGTGCTAGACCAACGGGGCGGGAGCTCAATGAGCAGTTCTTC	TRBD2	NA	TRBV20-1	TRBJ2-1	15
CSALGPLNYGYTF	TGCAGTGCGTTGGGTCCTTTAAACTATGGCTACACCTTC	NA	few	TRBV20-1	TRBJ1-2	13
CASRPSGRNEQFF	TGTGCCAGCAGGCCTAGCGGGAGAAATGAGCAGTTCTTC	TRBD2	few	TRBV11-2	TRBJ2-1	13
CASSSDRNRGAYTEAFF	TGTGCCAGCAGTTCTGACAGAAATAGGGGAGCGTACACTGAAGCTTTCTTT	NA	NA	TRBV6-8	TRBJ1-1	17
CASSDGGSPEKLFF	TGTGCCAGCAGCGACGGAGGGAGCCCTGAAAAACTGTTTTTT	NA	NA	TRBV11-3	TRBJ1-4	14
CASSLFSGNTIYF	TGTGCCAGCAGCTTGTTTTCTGGAAACACCATATATTTT	NA	NA	TRBV5-4	TRBJ1-3	13
CASSPHNEQFF	TGTGCCAGCAGCCCCCACAATGAGCAGTTCTTC	NA	many	TRBV7-8	TRBJ2-1	11
CASSLSDSGNTIYF	TGTGCCAGCAGCTTATCGGACTCTGGAAACACCATATATTTT	NA	many	TRBV7-9	TRBJ1-3	14
CASSYGRTYEQYF	TGTGCCAGCAGTTACGGGCGGACCTACGAGCAGTACTTC	NA	NA	TRBV6-2/TRBV6-3	TRBJ2-7	13
CASSLSGATDTQYF	TGTGCCAGCAGCTTGTCGGGGGCCACAGATACGCAGTATTTT	NA	many	TRBV7-2	TRBJ2-3	14
CASRIGTSDYEQYF	TGTGCCAGCAGAATCGGGACTAGCGATTACGAGCAGTACTTC	TRBD2	NA	TRBV2	TRBJ2-7	14
CASSLAGVENIQYF	TGTGCCAGCAGTTTAGCGGGAGTCGAAAACATTCAGTACTTC	NA	many	TRBV12-3/TRBV12-4	TRBJ2-4	14
CASRRWRETYNEQFF	TGTGCCAGCAGACGCTGGAGGGAGACCTACAATGAGCAGTTCTTC	NA	few	TRBV27	TRBJ2-1	15
CSARDVASQETQYF	TGCAGTGCTAGAGATGTGGCTAGCCAAGAGACCCAGTACTTC	NA	NA	TRBV20-1	TRBJ2-5	14
CASSIVQGDRPQHF	TGTGCCAGTAGTATAGTACAGGGGGACCGGCCCCAGCATTTT	TRBD1	NA	TRBV19	TRBJ1-5	14
CSASDGGRAGNEQFF	TGCAGTGCTAGTGATGGCGGGAGGGCCGGGAATGAGCAGTTCTTC	TRBD2	NA	TRBV20-1	TRBJ2-1	15
CASSYSGGGTEAFF	TGTGCCAGCAGTTACTCTGGAGGGGGGACTGAAGCTTTCTTT	NA	many	TRBV6-5	TRBJ1-1	14
CASSQDRGRSGANVLTF	TGTGCCAGCAGCCAAGACAGGGGGCGGTCTGGGGCCAACGTCCTGACTTTC	TRBD1	NA	TRBV7-9	TRBJ2-6	17
CASSPQLGEQFF	TGTGCCAGCAGCCCCCAATTGGGTGAGCAGTTCTTC	NA	NA	TRBV11-2	TRBJ2-1	12
CASSHAPRHHKRHREDTQYF	TGTGCCAGCAGCCACGCCCCTAGGCATCATAAGCGGCACCGGGAGGATACGCAGTATTTT	NA	NA	TRBV7-9	TRBJ2-3	20
CSVRGVRNTEAFF	TGCAGCGTTCGCGGCGTGCGAAACACTGAAGCTTTCTTT	NA	NA	TRBV29-1	TRBJ1-1	13
CANPTGSGNTIYF	TGTGCCAACCCGACAGGCTCTGGAAACACCATATATTTT	NA	NA	TRBV6-2/TRBV6-3	TRBJ1-3	13
CASQTGGQPQHF	TGTGCCAGTCAGACAGGGGGACAGCCCCAGCATTTT	TRBD1	NA	TRBV6-5	TRBJ1-5	12
CASSLGGSKGLNEQFF	TGTGCCAGCAGCCTGGGGGGGAGTAAAGGTTTGAATGAGCAGTTCTTC	TRBD2	NA	TRBV11-2	TRBJ2-1	16
CASSSPSGGDTQYF	TGTGCCAGCAGTTCCCCGAGTGGCGGAGATACGCAGTATTTT	NA	few	TRBV12-3/TRBV12-4	TRBJ2-3	14
CASSPSAGSNSPLHF	TGTGCCAGCAGTCCCTCGGCAGGATCTAATTCACCCCTCCACTTT	NA	few	TRBV27	TRBJ1-6	15
CASSLSWGYSNQPQHF	TGTGCCAGCAGCTTATCCTGGGGGTATAGCAATCAGCCCCAGCATTTT	NA	many	TRBV7-2	TRBJ1-5	16
CASSPPGTRDNEQFF	TGTGCCAGCAGCCCCCCCGGGACTAGAGACAATGAGCAGTTCTTC	TRBD2	many	TRBV7-2	TRBJ2-1	15
CASSKYSGTAMNTEAFF	TGTGCCAGCAGCAAGTACTCCGGGACAGCCATGAACACTGAAGCTTTCTTT	TRBD1	many	TRBV7-9	TRBJ1-1	17
CASRPGTGDPGANVLTF	TGTGCCAGTAGGCCCGGGACAGGGGACCCTGGGGCCAACGTCCTGACTTTC	TRBD1	many	TRBV19	TRBJ2-6	17
CATKAGGENTGELFF	TGTGCCACCAAAGCAGGGGGCGAGAACACCGGGGAGCTGTTTTTT	TRBD1	NA	TRBV15	TRBJ2-2	15
CASGPGHTEAFF	TGTGCTAGTGGTCCCGGCCACACTGAAGCTTTCTTT	NA	NA	TRBV12-5	TRBJ1-1	12
CASSLGRVSSYEQYF	TGTGCCAGCAGCTTAGGGAGGGTTAGCTCCTACGAGCAGTACTTC	NA	NA	TRBV7-2	TRBJ2-7	15
CSARAQVAKNIQYF	TGCAGTGCTAGAGCCCAGGTAGCCAAAAACATTCAGTACTTC	NA	NA	TRBV20-1	TRBJ2-4	14
CASNLDGLAAYEQYF	TGTGCCAGCAACCTCGACGGACTAGCGGCCTACGAGCAGTACTTC	TRBD2	NA	TRBV12-3/TRBV12-4	TRBJ2-7	15